This paragraph reports one TCR beta chain. Assay: immunoSEQ multiplex PCR; the TCRdb copy retains only in-frame clones and omits some. The table records 150,000 to 200,000 clones, 85% to 90% of them present only once. The sample originates from a study of control samples from healthy donors and cancer patients. Losses at the gene ends were 5 bases for V and 6 bases for J; bases not matched to a gene: 11. This CDR3 spans 15 amino acids. Germline values: CDR1 SGHRS, CDR2 YFSETQ. The clonotype comes from a woman aged 25 to 39 in good health. The specimen was blood. The V call is TRBV5-1, the J call TRBJ1-2; TRBD1 aligns across 9 bases. The DNA of the CDR3 is TGCGCCAGCAGTCCTCGCACAGGGGGCGCGAATGGCTACACCTTC. It yields the protein CASSPRTGGANGYTF.